The present T cell receptor beta chain was sequenced within a study of blood T cells in healthy people across ages. Combining a sample-barcoded 5' primer with a J-beta primer mix, a second PCR ran for roughly 7 to 11 cycles. TCRdb passed the 5' RACE reads through MiXCR, listing each CDR3 protein once. The sample includes 850,000 to 1,100,000 distinct CDR3 sequences, 30% to 40% of them seen just once. The donors, aged roughly 6 to 90, were healthy Caucasians from Russia. Roughly 9.2 milliliters was the volume of peripheral blood drawn from each donor. Isolation of PBMCs gave at least 7 million cells per sample. With 6 bases removed from V and 8 bases from J, the gap between germline ends came to 16 bases. CDR1 and CDR2 (germline): MNHEY, SVGAGI. The CDR3 runs 13 residues.

Sequences were obtained from blood. This receptor was obtained from a man aged 18-30 years in good health. This rearrangement joins TRBV6-5 to TRBJ1-2; D might be TRBD1 (5 bases). The CDR3 region has the DNA TGTGCCAGCAGCCACGGGACGCTTGGGGGCTACACCTTC. Its protein is CASSHGTLGGYTF.